This TCR beta chain was sequenced in a study of human T cells and chemical hapten exposure. Study context: Patients had diphenylcyclopropenone applied to the scalp weekly throughout the approximately 24-week study. The patient population, which was mostly female, had alopecia areata, totalis or universalis. Slight differences in pooled library volume were the main source of varying TCR yields across samples.

Time point given: patch test 2, 6 weeks after DPC sensitization. Treatment of the sample: therapeutic diphenylcyclopropenone sensitization with weekly scalp DPC. Blood sampling occurred before each patch-test application. This clonotype was picked up many times. This CDR3 has 15 residues. CDR1 is SGHAT, CDR2 FQNNGV, per germline. V was clipped by 1 base and J by 5 bases; unmatched bases: 3. TCRdb used MiXCR to reprocess the RACE reads, holding one entry per CDR3 protein. Of 65,000 to 90,000 distinct CDR3 sequences listed, 6.6% are singletons. This clonotype was obtained from a woman younger than 45 with alopecia areata. Some clones in this sample may be carry-over from other donors' samples. The rearrangement uses TRBV11-2 and TRBJ2-5; 11 bases are shared with TRBD1. This material consisted of whole blood, taken in connection with sensitization to the hapten diphenylcyclopropenone (DPC). The CDR3 loop reads CASSLGTGGGETQYF. The CDR3 nucleotides are TGTGCCAGCAGCTTAGGGACAGGGGGCGGCGAGACCCAGTACTTC.